This T cell receptor (beta chain) was sequenced in a study of blood T cell repertoires in COVID-19. Only in-frame clones appear in the TCRdb table, and some are missing; sequencing was by immunoSEQ multiplex PCR. Altogether 210,000 or so clones are present, 84% being singletons, with the ten largest covering 7.5% to 9%. Germline V lookup: CDR1 MNHEY, CDR2 SVGAGI. Trimming stripped 10 bases from V and 0 bases from J, with 16 bases between. The CDR3 loop spans 15 amino acids. The sample taken for sequencing was peripheral blood. V and J are TRBV6-5 and TRBJ2-1, with D perhaps matching TRBD2 (5 bases). The clonotype comes from a woman aged 80 or older with COVID-19, enrolled during active disease. This chain's CDR3 is CAISRAANSYNEQFF. As DNA, the CDR3 is TGTGCCATCTCCCGAGCGGCAAACTCCTACAATGAGCAGTTCTTC.